This T cell receptor beta chain was documented in a study of shared clonotypes between healthy human individuals. This CDR3 is 14 amino acids long. Trimming took 0 bases from V and 8 from J, leaving 13 bases between them. Germline-derived CDR1 and CDR2 are MGHRA and YSYEKL. Assay: immunoSEQ multiplex PCR; the TCRdb copy retains only in-frame clones and omits some. Here the sample spans about 600,000 clones, 97% being singletons. The chain recombines TRBV4-1 with TRBJ1-2; the D gene is possibly TRBD1 (5 bases). Sequenced: naive CD4+ T cells sorted from blood. Subset described: CD45RA+ positively selected. This clonotype was obtained from a woman aged 25 to 39 in good health. CDR3 bases: TGCGCCAGCAGCCAAGATAGCAGGGTACGGGGCTACACCTTC. Translated: CASSQDSRVRGYTF.